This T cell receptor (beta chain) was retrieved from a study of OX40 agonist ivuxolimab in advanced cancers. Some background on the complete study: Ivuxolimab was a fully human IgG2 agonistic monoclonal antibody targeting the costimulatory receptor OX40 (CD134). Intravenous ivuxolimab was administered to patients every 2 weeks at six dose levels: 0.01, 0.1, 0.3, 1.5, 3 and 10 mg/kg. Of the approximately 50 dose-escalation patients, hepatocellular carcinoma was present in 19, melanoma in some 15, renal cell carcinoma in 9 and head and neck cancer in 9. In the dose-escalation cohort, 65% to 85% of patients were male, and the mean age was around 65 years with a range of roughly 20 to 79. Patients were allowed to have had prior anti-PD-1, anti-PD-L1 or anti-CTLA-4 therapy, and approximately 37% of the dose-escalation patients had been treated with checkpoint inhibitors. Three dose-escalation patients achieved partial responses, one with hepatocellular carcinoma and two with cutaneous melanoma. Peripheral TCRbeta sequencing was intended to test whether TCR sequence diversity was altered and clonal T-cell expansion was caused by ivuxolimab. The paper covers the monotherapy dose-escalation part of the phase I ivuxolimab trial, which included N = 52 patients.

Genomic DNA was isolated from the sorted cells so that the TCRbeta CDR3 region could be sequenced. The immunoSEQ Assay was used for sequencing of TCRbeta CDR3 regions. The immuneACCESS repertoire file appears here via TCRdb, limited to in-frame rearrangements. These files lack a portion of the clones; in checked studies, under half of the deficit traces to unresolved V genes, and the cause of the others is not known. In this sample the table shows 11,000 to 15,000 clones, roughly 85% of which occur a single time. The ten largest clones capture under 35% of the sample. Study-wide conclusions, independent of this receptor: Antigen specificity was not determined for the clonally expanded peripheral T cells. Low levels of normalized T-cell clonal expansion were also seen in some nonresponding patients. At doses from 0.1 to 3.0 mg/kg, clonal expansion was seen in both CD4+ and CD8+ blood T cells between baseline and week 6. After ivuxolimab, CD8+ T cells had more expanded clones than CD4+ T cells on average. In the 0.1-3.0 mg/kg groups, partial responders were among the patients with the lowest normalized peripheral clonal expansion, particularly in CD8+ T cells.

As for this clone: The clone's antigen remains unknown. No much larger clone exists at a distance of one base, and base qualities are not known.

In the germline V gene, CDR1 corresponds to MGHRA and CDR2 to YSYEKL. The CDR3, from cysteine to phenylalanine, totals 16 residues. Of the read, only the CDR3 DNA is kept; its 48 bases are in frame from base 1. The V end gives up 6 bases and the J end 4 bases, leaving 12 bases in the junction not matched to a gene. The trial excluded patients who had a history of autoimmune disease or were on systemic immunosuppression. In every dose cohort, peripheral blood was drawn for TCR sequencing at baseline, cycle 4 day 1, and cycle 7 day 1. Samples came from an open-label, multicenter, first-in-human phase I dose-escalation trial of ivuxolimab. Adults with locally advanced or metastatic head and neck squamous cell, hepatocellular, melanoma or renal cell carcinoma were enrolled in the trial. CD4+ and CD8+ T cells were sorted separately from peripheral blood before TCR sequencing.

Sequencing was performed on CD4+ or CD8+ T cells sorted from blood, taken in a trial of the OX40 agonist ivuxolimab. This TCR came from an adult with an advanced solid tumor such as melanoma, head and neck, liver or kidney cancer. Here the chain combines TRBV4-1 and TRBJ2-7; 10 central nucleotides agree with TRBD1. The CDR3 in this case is CASREQPRDRGYEQYF. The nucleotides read TGCGCCAGCAGGGAACAACCGCGGGACAGGGGATACGAGCAGTACTTC.